These 5 T cell receptor beta chains share one sample of origin, sequenced in a study of metastatic and nonmetastatic thyroid tumors. Thyroid surgery was performed in patients who had received no treatment beforehand. Using MiXCR, TCRdb reanalyzed the PCR reads. In the table there are roughly 35,000 clones, less than 40% of which are singletons. The sequenced material came from tumor tissue. The receptors come from a female donor with papillary thyroid cancer or a benign thyroid nodule (not recorded which). Some clones in this sample may be carry-over from other donors' samples.

This clone turned up a few times. This rearrangement joins TRBV6-1 to TRBJ1-1; TRBD1 aligns across 7 bases. The CDR3 has 14 residues. Trimming at V came to 6 bases and at J to 1 base, leaving 5 bases not matched to a gene. CDR1 and CDR2 (germline): MNHNS, SASEGT. The DNA of the CDR3 is TGTGCCAGCAGCTCTGGACAGGCGAACACTGAAGCTTTCTTT. The encoded protein is CASSSGQANTEAFF.

The V gene is TRBV28, the J gene TRBJ1-4; D remains unclear. V shed 7 bases and J shed 1 base, with 10 bases lying between them. CDR1 and CDR2 (germline): MDHEN, SYDVKM. The CDR3 totals 14 residues. The CDR3 coding sequence is TGTGCCAGCAAACGGATTCAAACTAATGAAAAACTGTTTTTT. Translating it yields CASKRIQTNEKLFF.

DNA for the CDR3: TGTGCCAGCAGTTTATTGTCCGGTGAGGAAAAACTGTTTTTT. Amino acids: CASSLLSGEEKLFF. The chain joins TRBV27 to TRBJ1-4; D ambiguous. V was trimmed by 1 base and J by 8 bases, leaving 11 bases between them. The CDR3 has 14 amino acids. From germline, CDR1 is MNHEY and CDR2 SMNVEV (reference sequence).

J is TRBJ1-2 and V is TRBV5-1; a weak D match, TRBD1 (5 bases). This CDR3 has 16 amino acids. Trimming shortened V by 1 base and J by 3 bases, and 16 bases separated the two germline ends. Germline V gene lookup returns CDR1 SGHRS and CDR2 YFSETQ. The CDR3 DNA reads as TGCGCCAGCAGCTTGAGGCAGGGTGAGGGATACTATGGCTACACCTTC. Residues: CASSLRQGEGYYGYTF. The whole variable domain, remainder taken from reference TRBV5-1 and TRBJ1-2, is KAGVTQTPRYLIKTRGQQVTLSCSPISGHRSVSWYQQTPGQGLQFLFEYFSETQRNKGNFPGRFSGRQFSNSRSEMNVSTLELGDSALYLCASSLRQGEGYYGYTFGSGTRLTVV.

The chain links TRBV11-1 to TRBJ1-6, with D uncertain. The germline V gene encodes CDR1 SGHAT and CDR2 FQDESV (reference sequence). This CDR3 spans 16 amino acids. V was clipped by 4 bases and J by 7 bases, with 17 bases between them. For the CDR3, the DNA is TGTGCCAGCAGCTCAACCCCGGGAGCCGAAAATTCACCCCTCCACTTT. Its protein product is CASSSTPGAENSPLHF.